This entry lists 18 T cell receptor beta chains sequenced from one sample in a study of cytomegalovirus exposure and HLA in healthy donors. The PCR contained 60 Vbeta and 13 Jbeta primers. Measured with immunoSEQ multiplex PCR; TCRdb has only the in-frame clones, and not every one. The data contain some 120,000 clones, 70% to 80% of them singletons. The sample consisted of PBMCs. The receptors were sampled from a female donor in good health and CMV-seronegative.

The chain uses TRBV7-9 and TRBJ2-7; 8 nucleotides align to TRBD1. The germline V gene encodes CDR1 SEHNR and CDR2 FQNEAQ (reference sequence). The ends lost 2 bases at V and 2 bases at J; junction bases unmatched: 2. This CDR3 has 14 amino acids. Here the CDR3 reads CASSLRDRPYEQYF. For the CDR3, the DNA is TGTGCCAGCAGCTTAAGGGACAGGCCCTACGAGCAGTACTTC. Based on the CDR3 plus reference TRBV7-9 and TRBJ2-7, the full variable domain is DTGVSQNPRHKITKRGQNVTFRCDPISEHNRLYWYRQTLGQGPEFLTYFQNEAQLEKSRLLSDRFSAERPKGSFSTLEIQRTEQGDSAMYLCASSLRDRPYEQYFGPGTRLTVT.

This clone was observed a handful of times. The rearrangement links TRBV7-9 to TRBJ1-4, with D tentatively TRBD1 (6 bases). Germline V gene lookup returns CDR1 SEHNR and CDR2 FQNEAQ (reference sequence). This CDR3 region has 15 residues. Deletions cut 2 bases from V and 7 bases from J, with 14 bases between. This chain's CDR3 is CASSLNTGRGEKLFF. CDR3 sequence (DNA): TGTGCCAGCAGCTTAAACACAGGGAGGGGTGAAAAACTGTTTTTT.

The V and J genes are TRBV18 and TRBJ1-6, with a possible D match to TRBD1 (6 bases). The ends were cut back, 3 bases at V and 9 bases at J, with 15 bases in the middle. There are 15 residues in the CDR3. Germline V gives CDR1 KGHSH, CDR2 LQKENI. The CDR3 DNA sequence: TGTGCCAGCTCACCGCAGGGGAACAGTGGTTCACCCCTCCACTTT. This gives the protein CASSPQGNSGSPLHF. The variable domain in full, with the rest retrieved from reference TRBV18 and TRBJ1-6, is NAGVMQNPRHLVRRRGQEARLRCSPMKGHSHVYWYRQLPEEGLKFMVYLQKENIIDESGMPKERFSAEFPKEGPSILRIQQVVRGDSAAYFCASSPQGNSGSPLHFGNGTRLTVT.

The table lists this clone with many counts. This rearrangement joins TRBV6-1 to TRBJ1-4; a possible D gene is TRBD1 (6 bases). The CDR3 is 14 residues long. Deletions cut 3 bases from V and 8 bases from J, with 13 bases between. CDR1 is MNHNS and CDR2 is SASEGT in the germline V gene. CDR3 DNA sequence: TGTGCCAGCAGTGAGGGGCAGGGGAACGAAAAACTGTTTTTT. It encodes CASSEGQGNEKLFF.

This chain links TRBV2 with TRBJ1-1; 11 bases align to TRBD1. Per the germline V gene, CDR1 is SNHLY and CDR2 is FYNNEI. V lost 8 bases and J lost 3; bases outside the gene matches: 2. The length of the CDR3 is 13 residues. The CDR3 sequence: CASGGQGDTEAFF. CDR3 nucleotide sequence: TGTGCCAGCGGGGGACAGGGGGACACTGAAGCTTTCTTT. The full variable domain, completed using reference TRBV2 and TRBJ1-1, is EPEVTQTPSHQVTQMGQEVILRCVPISNHLYFYWYRQILGQKVEFLVSFYNNEISEKSEIFDDQFSVERPDGSNFTLKIRSTKLEDSAMYFCASGGQGDTEAFFGQGTRLTVV.

CDR3 DNA: TGTGCCAGCAGTGCCCTGACTGGAGATACGCAGTATTTT. This sequence encodes CASSALTGDTQYF. The genes are TRBV27 and TRBJ2-3; D is ambiguous. The CDR3 consists of 13 residues. The germline CDR1 and CDR2 sequences are MNHEY and SMNVEV (reference sequence). V was trimmed by 5 bases and J by 5 bases, leaving 11 bases between them.

In its sample, this clone was seen once. This chain connects TRBV12-1 to TRBJ2-7; TRBD2 is taken as the D call from the table, unchecked against the DNA. TRBV12-1 is a recognized pseudogene. This CDR3 is built from 19 residues. CDR3 DNA: TGTGCCAGCAGCTTGGCCTCGGGACTAGCGGGGGGGCCCCCCTACGAGCAGTACTTC. Amino acids: CASSLASGLAGGPPYEQYF.

This chain connects TRBV13 to TRBJ2-7, with D possibly matching TRBD2 (6 bases). V was pared by 3 bases and J by 0 bases, with 12 bases between. This CDR3 is built from 15 residues. The germline V gene encodes CDR1 PRHDT and CDR2 FYEKMQ (reference sequence). The CDR3 loop is CASSLAGRSSYEQYF. The CDR3 DNA is TGTGCCAGCAGCTTGGCGGGGCGGAGCTCCTACGAGCAGTACTTC. Variable domain in full (rest from reference TRBV13 and TRBJ2-7): AAGVIQSPRHLIKEKRETATLKCYPIPRHDTVYWYQQGPGQDPQFLISFYEKMQSDKGSIPDRFSAQQFSDYHSELNMSSLELGDSALYFCASSLAGRSSYEQYFGPGTRLTVT.

This clone was counted once. The genes are TRBV21-1 and TRBJ2-2; whether TRBD2, the table's D call, matches the DNA was not checked. TRBV21-1 is a pseudogene locus. CDR3 length: 19 residues. The CDR3 region is CASSKTGTSGGIGPGELFF. The DNA of the CDR3 is TGTGCCAGCAGCAAAACCGGGACTAGCGGGGGCATAGGTCCCGGGGAGCTGTTTTTT.

A remark on this clone: An end of the junction does not agree with germline; a read error may underlie this. The chain has TRBV7-9 and TRBJ2-5; tentative D call: TRBD2 (6 bases). The germline V gene encodes CDR1 SEHNR and CDR2 FQNEAQ (reference sequence). The CDR3 is 16 residues long. Written as DNA, the CDR3 is TGTGCCAGCAGCGAAGTGGGGGGACCGTCGCAAGCGACCCAGTACTTC. Its translation is CASSEVGGPSQATQYF.

This rearrangement joins TRBV4-3 to TRBJ1-6, with a possible D match to TRBD1 (6 bases). The V end lost 3 bases, the J end lost 9 bases, and 12 bases lay between the germline ends. CDR3 length: 14 residues. Germline CDR1 LGHNA, CDR2 YSLEER. The CDR3 sequence: CASSQETGISPLHF. The CDR3 DNA is TGCGCCAGCAGCCAGGAAACAGGGATTTCACCCCTCCACTTT.

The chain combines TRBV6-5 with TRBJ2-2; a weak D match, TRBD2 (7 bases). Germline V gives CDR1 MNHEY, CDR2 SVGAGI. The germline V and J ends were trimmed by 6 bases and 5 bases, with 13 bases remaining between them. The CDR3 has 14 amino acids. CDR3 protein: CASSWGGRTGELFF. In DNA form, the CDR3 reads TGTGCCAGCAGCTGGGGGGGCCGGACCGGGGAGCTGTTTTTT.

The chain employs TRBV19 and TRBJ1-1; TRBD1 agrees at 9 bases. CDR3 length: 15 residues. Germline V gives CDR1 LNHDA, CDR2 SQIVND (reference sequence). The V gene end was trimmed by 6 bases and the J gene end by 0 bases; junction bases not matched to a gene: 5. As DNA, the CDR3 is TGTGCCAGTAGACCCACAGGGGGCTTGAACACTGAAGCTTTCTTT. Amino acid sequence: CASRPTGGLNTEAFF.

This sequence joins TRBV6-5 and TRBJ2-2; D is possibly TRBD1 (6 bases). V was pared by 4 bases and J by 1 base, with 10 bases between. This CDR3 region has 15 residues. Germline CDR1 MNHEY, CDR2 SVGAGI. The CDR3 coding sequence is TGTGCCAGCAGTTTGACAGGCCGGAACACCGGGGAGCTGTTTTTT. It codes for CASSLTGRNTGELFF.

J is TRBJ2-1 and V is TRBV5-6, with 10 bases that match TRBD2. The germline gives CDR1 SGHDT, CDR2 YYEEEE. This CDR3 region has 16 residues. J lost 3 bases, V lost 0 bases, and 3 bases had no gene match. Here the CDR3 DNA reads TGTGCCAGCAGCTTGGCCACTAGCGGGGTCTACAATGAGCAGTTCTTC. Amino acids: CASSLATSGVYNEQFF.

This rearrangement joins TRBV15 to TRBJ2-5, with TRBD2 matching over 8 bases. Trimming at V came to 3 bases and at J to 11 bases, leaving 8 bases not matched to a gene. The CDR3 spans 13 residues. Germline CDR1 LNHNV, CDR2 YYDKDF (reference sequence). The CDR3 bases are TGTGCCACCAGCAGCGGGGGGGGCGAAGAGCAGTACTTC. Its protein product is CATSSGGGEEQYF.

This clone appeared a single time. The V call is TRBV5-1, the J call TRBJ2-3; perhaps TRBD2 as D (6 bases). The CDR3 has 14 amino acids. Germline CDR1 and CDR2: SGHRS and YFSETQ. The V end was cut by 0 bases, the J end by 2 bases, with 7 bases between. CDR3 protein: CASSLGTNTDTQYF. The CDR3 DNA is TGCGCCAGCAGCTTGGGGACTAACACAGATACGCAGTATTTT.

The rearrangement uses TRBV14 and TRBJ2-7, with D possibly matching TRBD2 (6 bases). The CDR3 covers 16 residues. Trimming stripped 0 bases from V and 2 bases from J, with 14 bases between. Germline V CDR1 and CDR2: SGHDN, FVKESK. CDR3 nucleotides: TGTGCCAGCAGCCAAGATGGGACTCTCCTGGCCTACGAGCAGTACTTC. Protein sequence: CASSQDGTLLAYEQYF.